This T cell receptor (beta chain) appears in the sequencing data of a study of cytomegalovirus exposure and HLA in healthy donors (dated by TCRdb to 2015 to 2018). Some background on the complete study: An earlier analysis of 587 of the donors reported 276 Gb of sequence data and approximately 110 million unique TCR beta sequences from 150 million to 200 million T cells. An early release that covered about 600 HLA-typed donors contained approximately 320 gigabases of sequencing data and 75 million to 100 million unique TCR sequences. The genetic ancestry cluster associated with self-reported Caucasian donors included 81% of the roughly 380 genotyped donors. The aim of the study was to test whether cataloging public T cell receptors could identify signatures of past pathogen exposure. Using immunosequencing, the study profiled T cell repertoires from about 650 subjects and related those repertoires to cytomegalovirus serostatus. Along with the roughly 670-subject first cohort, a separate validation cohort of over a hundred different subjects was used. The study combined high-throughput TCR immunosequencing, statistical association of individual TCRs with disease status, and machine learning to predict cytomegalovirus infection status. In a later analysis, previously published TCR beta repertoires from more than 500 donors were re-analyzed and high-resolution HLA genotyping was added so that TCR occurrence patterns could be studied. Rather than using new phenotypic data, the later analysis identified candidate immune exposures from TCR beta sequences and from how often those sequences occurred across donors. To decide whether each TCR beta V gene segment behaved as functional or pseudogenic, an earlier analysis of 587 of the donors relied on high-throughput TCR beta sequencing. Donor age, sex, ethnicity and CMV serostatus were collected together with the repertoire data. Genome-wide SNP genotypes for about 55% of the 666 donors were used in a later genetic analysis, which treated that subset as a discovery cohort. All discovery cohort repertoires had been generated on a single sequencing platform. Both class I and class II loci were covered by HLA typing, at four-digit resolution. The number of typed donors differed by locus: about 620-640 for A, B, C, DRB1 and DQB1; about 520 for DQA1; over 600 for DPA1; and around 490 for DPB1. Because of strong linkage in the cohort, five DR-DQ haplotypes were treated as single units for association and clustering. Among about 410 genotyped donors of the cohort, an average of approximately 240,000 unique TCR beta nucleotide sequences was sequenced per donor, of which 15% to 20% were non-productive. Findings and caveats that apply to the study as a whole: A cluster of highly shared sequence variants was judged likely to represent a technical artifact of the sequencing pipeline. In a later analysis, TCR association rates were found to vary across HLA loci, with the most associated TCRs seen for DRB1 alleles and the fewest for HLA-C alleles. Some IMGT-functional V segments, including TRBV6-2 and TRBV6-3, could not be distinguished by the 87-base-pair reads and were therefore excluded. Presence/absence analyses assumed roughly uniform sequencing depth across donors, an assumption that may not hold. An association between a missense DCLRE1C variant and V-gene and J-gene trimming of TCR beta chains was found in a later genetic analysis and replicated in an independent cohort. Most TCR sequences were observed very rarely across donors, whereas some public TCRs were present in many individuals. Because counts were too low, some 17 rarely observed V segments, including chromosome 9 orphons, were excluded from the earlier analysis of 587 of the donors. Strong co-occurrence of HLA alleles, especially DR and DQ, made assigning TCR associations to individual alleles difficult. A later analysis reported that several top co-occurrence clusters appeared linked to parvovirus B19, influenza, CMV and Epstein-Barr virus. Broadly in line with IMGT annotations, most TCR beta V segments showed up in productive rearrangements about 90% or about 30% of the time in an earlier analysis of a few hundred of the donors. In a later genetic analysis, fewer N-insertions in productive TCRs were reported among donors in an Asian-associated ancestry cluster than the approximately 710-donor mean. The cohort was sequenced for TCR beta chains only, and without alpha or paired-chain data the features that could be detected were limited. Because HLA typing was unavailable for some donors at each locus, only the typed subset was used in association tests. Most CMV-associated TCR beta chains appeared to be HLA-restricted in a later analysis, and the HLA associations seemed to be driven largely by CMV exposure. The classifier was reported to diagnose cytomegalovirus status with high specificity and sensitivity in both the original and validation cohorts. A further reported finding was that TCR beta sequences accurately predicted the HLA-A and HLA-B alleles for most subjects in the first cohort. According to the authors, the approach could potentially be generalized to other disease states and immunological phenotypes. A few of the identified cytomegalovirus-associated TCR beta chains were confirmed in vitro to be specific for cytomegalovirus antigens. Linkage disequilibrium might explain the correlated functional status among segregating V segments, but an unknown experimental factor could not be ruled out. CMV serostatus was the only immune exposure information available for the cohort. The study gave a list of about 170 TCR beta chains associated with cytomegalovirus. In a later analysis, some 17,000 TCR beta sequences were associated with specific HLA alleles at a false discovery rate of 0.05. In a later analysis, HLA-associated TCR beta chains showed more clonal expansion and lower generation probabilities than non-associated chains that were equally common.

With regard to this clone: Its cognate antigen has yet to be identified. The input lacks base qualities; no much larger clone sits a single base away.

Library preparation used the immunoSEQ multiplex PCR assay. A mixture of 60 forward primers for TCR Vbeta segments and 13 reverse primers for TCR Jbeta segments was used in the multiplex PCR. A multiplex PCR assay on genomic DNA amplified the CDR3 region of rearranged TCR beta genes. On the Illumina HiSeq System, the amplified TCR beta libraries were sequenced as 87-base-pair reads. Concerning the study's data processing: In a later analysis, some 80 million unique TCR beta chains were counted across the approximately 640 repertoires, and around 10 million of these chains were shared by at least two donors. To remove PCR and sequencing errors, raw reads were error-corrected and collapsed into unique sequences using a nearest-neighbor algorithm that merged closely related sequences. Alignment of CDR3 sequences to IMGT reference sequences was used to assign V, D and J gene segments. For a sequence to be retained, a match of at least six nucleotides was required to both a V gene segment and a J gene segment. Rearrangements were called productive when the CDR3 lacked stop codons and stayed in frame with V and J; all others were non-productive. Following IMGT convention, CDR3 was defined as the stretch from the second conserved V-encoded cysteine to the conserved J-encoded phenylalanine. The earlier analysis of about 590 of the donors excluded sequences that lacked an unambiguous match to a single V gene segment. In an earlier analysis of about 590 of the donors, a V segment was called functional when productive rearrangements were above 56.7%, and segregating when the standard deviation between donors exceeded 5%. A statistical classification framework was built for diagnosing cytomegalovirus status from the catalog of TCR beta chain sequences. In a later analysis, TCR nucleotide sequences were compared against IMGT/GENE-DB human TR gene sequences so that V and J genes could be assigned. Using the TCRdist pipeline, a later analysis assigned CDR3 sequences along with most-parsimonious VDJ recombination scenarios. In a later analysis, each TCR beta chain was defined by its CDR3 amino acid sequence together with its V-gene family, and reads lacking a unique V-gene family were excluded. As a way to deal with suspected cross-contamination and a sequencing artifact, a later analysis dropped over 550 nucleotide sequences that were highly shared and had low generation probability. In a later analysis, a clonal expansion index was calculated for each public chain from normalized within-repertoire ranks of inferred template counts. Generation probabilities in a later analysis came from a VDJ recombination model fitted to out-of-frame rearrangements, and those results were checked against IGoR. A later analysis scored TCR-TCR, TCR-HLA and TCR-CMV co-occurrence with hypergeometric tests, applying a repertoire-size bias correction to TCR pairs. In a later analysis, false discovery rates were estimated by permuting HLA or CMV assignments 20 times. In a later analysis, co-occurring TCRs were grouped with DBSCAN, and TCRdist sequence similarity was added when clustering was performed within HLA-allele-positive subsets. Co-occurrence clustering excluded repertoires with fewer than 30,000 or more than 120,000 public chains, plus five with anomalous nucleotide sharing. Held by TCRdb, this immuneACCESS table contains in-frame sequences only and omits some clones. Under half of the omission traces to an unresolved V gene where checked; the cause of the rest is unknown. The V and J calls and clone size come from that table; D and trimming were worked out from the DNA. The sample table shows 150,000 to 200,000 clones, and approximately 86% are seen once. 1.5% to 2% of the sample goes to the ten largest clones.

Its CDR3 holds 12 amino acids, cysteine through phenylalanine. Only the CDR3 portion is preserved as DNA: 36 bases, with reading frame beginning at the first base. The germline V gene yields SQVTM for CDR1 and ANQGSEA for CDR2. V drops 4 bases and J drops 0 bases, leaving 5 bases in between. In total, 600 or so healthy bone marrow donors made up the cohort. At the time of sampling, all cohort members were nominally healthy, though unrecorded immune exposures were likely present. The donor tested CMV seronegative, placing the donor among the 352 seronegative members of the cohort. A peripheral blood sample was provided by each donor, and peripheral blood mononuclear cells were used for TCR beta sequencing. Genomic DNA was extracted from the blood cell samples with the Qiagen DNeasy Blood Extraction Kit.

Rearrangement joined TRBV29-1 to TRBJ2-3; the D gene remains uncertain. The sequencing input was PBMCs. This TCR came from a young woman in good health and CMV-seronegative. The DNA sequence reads TGCAGCGTTGGCCGGAGCACAGATACGCAGTATTTT. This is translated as CSVGRSTDTQYF.